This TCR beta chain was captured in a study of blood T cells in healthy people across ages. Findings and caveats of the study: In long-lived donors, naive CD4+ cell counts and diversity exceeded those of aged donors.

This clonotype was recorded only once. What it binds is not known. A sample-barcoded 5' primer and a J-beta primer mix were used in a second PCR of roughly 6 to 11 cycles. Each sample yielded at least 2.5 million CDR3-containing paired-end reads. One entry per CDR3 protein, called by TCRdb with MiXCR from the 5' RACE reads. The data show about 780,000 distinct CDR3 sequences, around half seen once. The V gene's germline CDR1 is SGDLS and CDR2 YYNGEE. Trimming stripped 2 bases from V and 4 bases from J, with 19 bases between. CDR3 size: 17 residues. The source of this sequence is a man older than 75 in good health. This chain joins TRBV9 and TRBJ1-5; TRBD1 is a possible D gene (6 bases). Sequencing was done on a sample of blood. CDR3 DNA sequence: TGTGCCAGCAGCGTGGTTTTCGGACAGCTGACTAATCAGCCCCAGCATTTT. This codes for CASSVVFGQLTNQPQHF.